A selection of T cell receptor beta chains follows, all from one sample in a study of persistence of HIV-infected CD4 T cells. Using immunoSEQ multiplex PCR, the repertoire was profiled, and TCRdb retains in-frame clones only, with some absent. This repertoire shows fewer than 45,000 clones, about nine tenths found once; its top ten account for roughly 0.46%. The antigens for these receptors are not known. The sequencing used CD4+ T cells sorted from PBMCs after approximately 20-hour stimulation, collected from a patient who received antiretroviral therapy. All receptors derive from an adult woman with HIV who was CMV-seropositive. The CDR3 runs from the conserved cysteine through the conserved F or W. The order of the fields is J gene, V gene, D gene, CDR3 DNA, CDR3 protein. D genes are given only for firm matches.

J: TRBJ1-6; V: TRBV5-6; D: TRBD1; DNA: TGTGCCAGCAGCCTGGGGACAGGGCTGACTAGAGGATCACCCCTCCACTTT; CDR3: CASSLGTGLTRGSPLHF
J: TRBJ1-2; V: TRBV3-1/TRBV3-2; D: .; DNA: TGTGCCAGCAGCCCGAGAGTGCAGGGCTATGGCTACACCTTC; CDR3: CASSPRVQGYGYTF
J: TRBJ1-5; V: TRBV18; D: TRBD1; DNA: TGTGCCAGCTCATCAAGCGGGACAGGGTTCTCGCCCCAGCATTTT; CDR3: CASSSSGTGFSPQHF
J: TRBJ1-6; V: TRBV5-1; D: .; DNA: TGCGCCAGCGGGATGGGGGTTAGGAATTCACCCCTCCACTTT; CDR3: CASGMGVRNSPLHF
J: TRBJ2-2; V: TRBV27; D: TRBD1; DNA: TGTGCCAGCCGGACAGGGGGCCCCACCGGGGAGCTGTTTTTT; CDR3: CASRTGGPTGELFF
J: TRBJ1-3; V: TRBV9; D: .; DNA: TGTGCCAGCAGCCCCTCAACCTACAGGGTTGGAAACACCATATATTTT; CDR3: CASSPSTYRVGNTIYF
J: TRBJ1-3; V: TRBV30; D: .; DNA: TGTGCCTGGAAAGGCACAAAACTCTTTGGAAACACCATATATTTT; CDR3: CAWKGTKLFGNTIYF
J: TRBJ1-1; V: TRBV6-1; D: TRBD1; DNA: TGTGCCAGCAGTGAATTACAGGGGACTGCTGAAGCTTTCTTT; CDR3: CASSELQGTAEAFF
J: TRBJ2-1; V: TRBV5-1; D: .; DNA: TGCGCCAGCAGCTTGGATTCGAGCTCCTACAATGAGCAGTTCTTC; CDR3: CASSLDSSSYNEQFF
J: TRBJ1-5; V: TRBV7-8; D: .; DNA: TGTGCCAGCACCTTCTTTAATAATCAGCCCCAGCATTTT; CDR3: CASTFFNNQPQHF
J: TRBJ1-2; V: TRBV29-1; D: TRBD1; DNA: TGCAGCGTTGAAGATCGGTCCGTAGGGGGCCGTGGCTACACCTTC; CDR3: CSVEDRSVGGRGYTF
J: TRBJ2-5; V: TRBV30; D: TRBD1; DNA: TGTGCCTGGGACACAGGGGGCCAAGAGACCCAGTACTTC; CDR3: CAWDTGGQETQYF
J: TRBJ2-1; V: TRBV11-3; D: TRBD2; DNA: TGTGCCAGCAGCCCCTCAAGCGGGGTCCGCTACAATGAGCAGTTCTTC; CDR3: CASSPSSGVRYNEQFF
J: TRBJ1-2; V: TRBV6-5; D: .; DNA: TGTGCCAGCAGAGGCGACTATGGCTACACCTTC; CDR3: CASRGDYGYTF
J: TRBJ1-6; V: TRBV6-1; D: .; DNA: TGTGCCAGCAGTGAAGCCCGGGGGTCACCCCTCCACTTT; CDR3: CASSEARGSPLHF
J: TRBJ1-5; V: TRBV30; D: .; DNA: TGTGCCTGGAGTCCCCGGAGTAGCAAGAATCAGCCCCAGCATTTT; CDR3: CAWSPRSSKNQPQHF
J: TRBJ2-5; V: TRBV6-5; D: .; DNA: TGTGCCAGCCTAGTGTCCGGGGAGACCCAGTACTTC; CDR3: CASLVSGETQYF
J: TRBJ2-3; V: TRBV10-1; D: TRBD2; DNA: TGCGCCAGCAGTGACATGCGGGGGGGATTAGATACGCAGTATTTT; CDR3: CASSDMRGGLDTQYF
J: TRBJ1-1; V: TRBV28; D: .; DNA: TGTGCCCTAAGGGGGGGCACTGAAGCTTTCTTT; CDR3: CALRGGTEAFF
J: TRBJ1-2; V: TRBV5-1; D: .; DNA: TGCGCCAGCAGGGCGACAGGAGCCAACTATGGCTACACCTTC; CDR3: CASRATGANYGYTF
J: TRBJ2-7; V: TRBV18; D: TRBD1; DNA: TGTGCCAGCTCCTCGCGGGGGACAGGGCCTCCCTACGAGCAGTACTTC; CDR3: CASSSRGTGPPYEQYF
J: TRBJ1-1; V: TRBV7-9; D: TRBD1; DNA: TGTGCCAGCAGCTTAACAGGGGACACTGAAGCTTTCTTT; CDR3: CASSLTGDTEAFF
J: TRBJ1-1; V: TRBV9; D: .; DNA: TGTGCCAGCAGCGTAGAAGGGAACAGGGCGGTTGAAGCTTTCTTT; CDR3: CASSVEGNRAVEAFF